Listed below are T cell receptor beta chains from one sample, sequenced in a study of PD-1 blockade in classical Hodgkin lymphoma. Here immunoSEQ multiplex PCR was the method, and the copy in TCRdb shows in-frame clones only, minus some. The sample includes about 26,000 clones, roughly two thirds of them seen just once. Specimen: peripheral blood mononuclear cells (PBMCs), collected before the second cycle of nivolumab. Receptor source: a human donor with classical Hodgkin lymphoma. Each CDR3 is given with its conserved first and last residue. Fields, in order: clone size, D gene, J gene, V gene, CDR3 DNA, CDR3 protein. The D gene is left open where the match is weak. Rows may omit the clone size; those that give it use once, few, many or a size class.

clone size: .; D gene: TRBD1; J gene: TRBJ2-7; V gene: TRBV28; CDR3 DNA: TGTGCCAGCAGTCTTGCCGGGACAGGCCTCTCCTACGAGCAGTACTTC; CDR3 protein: CASSLAGTGLSYEQYF
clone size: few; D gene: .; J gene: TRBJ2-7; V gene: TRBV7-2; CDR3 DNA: TGTGCCAGCAGCTTGGGACGGACTACCTACGAGCAGTACTTC; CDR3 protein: CASSLGRTTYEQYF
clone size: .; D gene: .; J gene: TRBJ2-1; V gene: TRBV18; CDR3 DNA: TGTGCCAGCTCACCCCTTCTACAAATTCCCCACAATGAGCAGTTCTTC; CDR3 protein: CASSPLLQIPHNEQFF
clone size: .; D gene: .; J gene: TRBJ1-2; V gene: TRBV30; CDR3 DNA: TGTGCCTGGGGGGACTGGGGGGCTGACTATGGCTACACCTTC; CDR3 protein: CAWGDWGADYGYTF
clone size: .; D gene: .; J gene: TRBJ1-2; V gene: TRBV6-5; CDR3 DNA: TGTGCCAGCAGCCCGGGCCCATTCTATGGCTACACCTTC; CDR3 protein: CASSPGPFYGYTF
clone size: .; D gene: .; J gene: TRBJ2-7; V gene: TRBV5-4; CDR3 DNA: TGTGCCAGCAGCTTGGAGGGGCAGGGCTACGAGCAGTACTTC; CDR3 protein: CASSLEGQGYEQYF
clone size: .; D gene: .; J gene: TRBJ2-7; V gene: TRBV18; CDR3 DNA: TGTGCCAGCTCACCCTACTCCTACGAGCAGTACTTC; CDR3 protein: CASSPYSYEQYF
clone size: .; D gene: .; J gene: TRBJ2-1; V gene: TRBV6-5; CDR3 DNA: TGTGCCAGCAGTTACTCCCTAGCCGTTAACAATGAGCAGTTCTTC; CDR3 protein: CASSYSLAVNNEQFF
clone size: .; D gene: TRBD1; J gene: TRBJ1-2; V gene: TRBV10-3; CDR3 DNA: TGTGCCATCAGCGGGGACAGGGAGGTCTCCAACTATGGCTACACCTTC; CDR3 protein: CAISGDREVSNYGYTF
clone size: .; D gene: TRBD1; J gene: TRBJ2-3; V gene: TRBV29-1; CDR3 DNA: TGCAGCATCAGATCCGGGACAGGGGGCACAGATACGCAGTATTTT; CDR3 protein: CSIRSGTGGTDTQYF
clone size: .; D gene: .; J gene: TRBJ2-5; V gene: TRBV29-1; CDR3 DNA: TGCAGCGTTGGAATAGGGGGATTGGAGACCCAGTACTTC; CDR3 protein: CSVGIGGLETQYF
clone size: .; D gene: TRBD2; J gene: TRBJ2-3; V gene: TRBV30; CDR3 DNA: TGTGCCTGGAGTGTACTTAGCGGGACGCAGTATTTT; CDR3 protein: CAWSVLSGTQYF
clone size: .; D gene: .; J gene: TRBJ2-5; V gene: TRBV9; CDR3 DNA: TGTGCCAGCAGCGTTGCCGGGAGAGGAGAGACCCAGTACTTC; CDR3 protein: CASSVAGRGETQYF
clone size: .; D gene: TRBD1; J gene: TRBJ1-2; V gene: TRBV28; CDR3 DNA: TGTGCCAGCAGTCCGACGGGACAGGGCTATGGCTACACCTTC; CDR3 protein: CASSPTGQGYGYTF
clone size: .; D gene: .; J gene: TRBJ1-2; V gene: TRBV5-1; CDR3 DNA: TGCGCCAGCAGCTTGTCTATAGGGGGAACGGGTGGCTACACCTTC; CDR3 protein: CASSLSIGGTGGYTF
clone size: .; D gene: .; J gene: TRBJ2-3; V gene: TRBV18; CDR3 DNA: TGCGCCAGCTCACTCACTACAGGGCGTACCACAGATACGCAGTATTTT; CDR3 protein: CASSLTTGRTTDTQYF
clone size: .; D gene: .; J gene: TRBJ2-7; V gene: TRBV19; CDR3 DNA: TGTGCCAGTAGGATGGACGGAGACTACGAGCAGTACTTC; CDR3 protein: CASRMDGDYEQYF
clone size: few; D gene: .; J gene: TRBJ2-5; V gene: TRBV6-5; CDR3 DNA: TGTGCCAGCAGTTACTCTTGGACAGAGACCCAGTACTTC; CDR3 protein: CASSYSWTETQYF
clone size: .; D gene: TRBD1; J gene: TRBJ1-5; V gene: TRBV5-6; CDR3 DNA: TGTGCCAGCAGCTTACGCGACGCTATTACAGGGGATCAGCCCCAGCATTTT; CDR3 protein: CASSLRDAITGDQPQHF
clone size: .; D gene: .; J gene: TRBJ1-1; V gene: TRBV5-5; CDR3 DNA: TGTGCCAGCAGCAACCTGAACACTGAAGCTTTCTTT; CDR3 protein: CASSNLNTEAFF
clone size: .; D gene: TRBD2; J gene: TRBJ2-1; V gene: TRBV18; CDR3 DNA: TGTGCCAGCTCACCAGGGACTAGCGGGGGGGCCACGTTCTTC; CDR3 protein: CASSPGTSGGATFF
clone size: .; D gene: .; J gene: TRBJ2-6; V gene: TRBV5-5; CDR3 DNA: TGTGCCAGCAGCGAGACGGCCGGGGCCAACGTCCTGACTTTC; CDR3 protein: CASSETAGANVLTF
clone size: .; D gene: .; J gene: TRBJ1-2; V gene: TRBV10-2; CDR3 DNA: TGCGCCAGCAACCAGGGTATCTATGGCTACACCTTC; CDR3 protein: CASNQGIYGYTF
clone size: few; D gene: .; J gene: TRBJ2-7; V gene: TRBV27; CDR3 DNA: TGTGCCAGCAGAGACAACGGCGAGCAGTACTTC; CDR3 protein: CASRDNGEQYF
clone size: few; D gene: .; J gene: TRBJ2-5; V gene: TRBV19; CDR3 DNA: TGTGCCAGTAGTAGCAGACAAGAGACCCAGTACTTC; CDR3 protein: CASSSRQETQYF
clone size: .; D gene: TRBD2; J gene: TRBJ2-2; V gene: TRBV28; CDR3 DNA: TGTGCCAGCAGCCTCAGGCGTCGACTAGCGGATCCTACCGGGGAGCTGTTTTTT; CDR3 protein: CASSLRRRLADPTGELFF
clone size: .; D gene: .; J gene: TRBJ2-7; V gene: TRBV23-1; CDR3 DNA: TGCGCCAGCAGTCAATCTGGGTCCTCCTACGAGCAGTACTTC; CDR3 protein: CASSQSGSSYEQYF
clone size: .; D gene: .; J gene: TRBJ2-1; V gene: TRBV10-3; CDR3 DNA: TGTGCCATCAGTGCCTGGAATGAGCAGTTCTTC; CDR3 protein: CAISAWNEQFF
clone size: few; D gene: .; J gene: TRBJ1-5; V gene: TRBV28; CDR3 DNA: TGTGCCAGCAGCTTGACAGATCAGCCCCAGCATTTT; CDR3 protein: CASSLTDQPQHF
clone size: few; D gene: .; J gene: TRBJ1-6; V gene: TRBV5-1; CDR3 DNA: TGCGCCAGCAGCTCCGGAAGGGACGGGGGGTCACCCCTCCACTTT; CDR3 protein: CASSSGRDGGSPLHF
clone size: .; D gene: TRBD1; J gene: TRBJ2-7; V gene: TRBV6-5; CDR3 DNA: TGTGCCAGCAGCGCCGGGACAGGGCGGTACGAGCAGTACTTC; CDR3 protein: CASSAGTGRYEQYF
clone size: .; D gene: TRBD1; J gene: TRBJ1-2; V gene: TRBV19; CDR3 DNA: TGTGCCAGTAGTTTGACAGGGGAAGAGAACTATGGCTACACCTTC; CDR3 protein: CASSLTGEENYGYTF
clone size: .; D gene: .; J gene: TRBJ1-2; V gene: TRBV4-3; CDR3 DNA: TGCGCCAGCAGCCAAGATACGGCCACGGGCTACACCTTC; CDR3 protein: CASSQDTATGYTF
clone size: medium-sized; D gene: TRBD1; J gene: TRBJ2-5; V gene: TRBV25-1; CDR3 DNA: TGTGCCAGCAGCTTGACAGGGCGGGTAGAGACCCAGTACTTC; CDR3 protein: CASSLTGRVETQYF
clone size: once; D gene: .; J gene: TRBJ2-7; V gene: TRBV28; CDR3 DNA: TGTGCCAGCAGTTTCCGCGCCAGGGCTGGCGAGCAGTACTTC; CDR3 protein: CASSFRARAGEQYF
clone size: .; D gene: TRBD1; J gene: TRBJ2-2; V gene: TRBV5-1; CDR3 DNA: TGCGCCAGCAGCTTACGGACAGGGGAAGGTCGGACCGGGGAGCTGTTTTTT; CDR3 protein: CASSLRTGEGRTGELFF
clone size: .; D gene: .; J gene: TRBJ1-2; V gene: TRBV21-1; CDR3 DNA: TGTGCCAGCAGCAATCAGCTGGGGACAGGGGACTATGGCTACACCTTC; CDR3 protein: CASSNQLGTGDYGYTF
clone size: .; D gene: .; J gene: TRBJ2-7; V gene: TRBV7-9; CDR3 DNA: TGTGCCAGCAGCGCCGGGACTTACACGAGCGAGCAGTACTTC; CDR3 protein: CASSAGTYTSEQYF
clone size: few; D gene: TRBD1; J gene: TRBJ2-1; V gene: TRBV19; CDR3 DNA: TGTGCCAGTAGTTTCGGGACAGGGGTTTCGGATGAGCAGTTCTTC; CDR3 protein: CASSFGTGVSDEQFF
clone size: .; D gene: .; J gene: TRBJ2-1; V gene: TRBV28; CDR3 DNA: TGTGCCAGCAGTTTAGAACTTGTTGGTGAGCAGTTCTTC; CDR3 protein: CASSLELVGEQFF
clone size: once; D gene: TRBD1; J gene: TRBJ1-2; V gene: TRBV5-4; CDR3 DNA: TGTGCCAGCAGCTGGACAGGGGGTGGTAGCTATGACTACACCTTC; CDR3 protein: CASSWTGGGSYDYTF
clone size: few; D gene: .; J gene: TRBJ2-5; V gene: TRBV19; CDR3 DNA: TGTGCCAGTAGTATTTGGATTGGGGGATCCCAAGAGACCCAGTACTTC; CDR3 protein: CASSIWIGGSQETQYF
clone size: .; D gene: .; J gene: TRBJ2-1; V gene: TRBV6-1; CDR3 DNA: TGTGCCAGCAGTGAAGTGTTAGGGGACTCTCTCTACAATGAGCAGTTCTTC; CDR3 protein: CASSEVLGDSLYNEQFF
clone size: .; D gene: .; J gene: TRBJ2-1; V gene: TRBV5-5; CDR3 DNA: TGTGCCAGCAGCTTGGCCGGGACAACCGTTGGGCAGTTCTTC; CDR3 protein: CASSLAGTTVGQFF
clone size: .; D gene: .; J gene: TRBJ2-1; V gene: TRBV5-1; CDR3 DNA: TGCGCCAGCAGCTTGTGGGGGTCCCTCAACAATGAGCAGTTCTTC; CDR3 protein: CASSLWGSLNNEQFF
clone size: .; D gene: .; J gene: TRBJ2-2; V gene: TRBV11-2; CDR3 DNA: TGTGCCAGCAGCTTGGGGCCAGGCGCCGGGGAGCTGTTTTTT; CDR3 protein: CASSLGPGAGELFF
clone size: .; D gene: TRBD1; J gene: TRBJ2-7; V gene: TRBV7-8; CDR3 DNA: TGTGCCAGCAGCTCGCCTGACAGGGGTAGTTACGAGCAGTACTTC; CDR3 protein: CASSSPDRGSYEQYF
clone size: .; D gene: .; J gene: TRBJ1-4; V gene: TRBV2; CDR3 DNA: TGTGCCAGCAGATCTTTGGGGACTTTGCCCGCAACTAATGAAAAACTGTTTTTT; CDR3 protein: CASRSLGTLPATNEKLFF
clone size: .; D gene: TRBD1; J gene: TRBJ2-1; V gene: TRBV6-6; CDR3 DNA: TGTGCCAGCAGAACCAAACAGGGGGCCTCATACAATGAGCAGTTCTTC; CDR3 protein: CASRTKQGASYNEQFF
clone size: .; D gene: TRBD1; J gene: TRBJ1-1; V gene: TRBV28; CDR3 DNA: TGTGCCAGCAGTTTTGGGGACAGTCGAAACACTGAAGCTTTCTTT; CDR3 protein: CASSFGDSRNTEAFF
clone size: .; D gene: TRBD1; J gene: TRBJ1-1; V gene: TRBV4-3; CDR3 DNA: TGCGCCAGCAGCCTAGACAGGGGAGACGCTGAAGCTTTCTTT; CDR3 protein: CASSLDRGDAEAFF
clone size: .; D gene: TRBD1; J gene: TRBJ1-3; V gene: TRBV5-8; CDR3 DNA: TGTGCCAGCAGCGGTGACAGGGGGGGAGGAAACACCATATATTTT; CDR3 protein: CASSGDRGGGNTIYF
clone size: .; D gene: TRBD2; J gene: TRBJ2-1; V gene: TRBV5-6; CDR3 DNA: TGTGCCAGCAGCCCGGGGGGGTCCTACAATGAGCAGTTCTTC; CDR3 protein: CASSPGGSYNEQFF
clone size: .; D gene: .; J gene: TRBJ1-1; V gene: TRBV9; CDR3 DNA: TGTGCCAGCAGCGCCATGACAGTACTTAACACTGAAGCTTTCTTT; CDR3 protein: CASSAMTVLNTEAFF
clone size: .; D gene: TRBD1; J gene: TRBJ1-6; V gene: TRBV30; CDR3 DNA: TGTGCCTGGGAGAGTACCGGGACAGGAAACTTCCACTTT; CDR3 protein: CAWESTGTGNFHF
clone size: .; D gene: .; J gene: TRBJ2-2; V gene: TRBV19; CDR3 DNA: TGTGCCACAGAGAACACCGGGGAGCTGTTTTTT; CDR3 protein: CATENTGELFF
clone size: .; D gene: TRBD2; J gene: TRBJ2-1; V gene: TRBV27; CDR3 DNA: TGTGCCAGCAGTTTAATCCCCTTGACTAGCGGGGGAGCGGCTGAGCAGTTCTTC; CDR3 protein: CASSLIPLTSGGAAEQFF